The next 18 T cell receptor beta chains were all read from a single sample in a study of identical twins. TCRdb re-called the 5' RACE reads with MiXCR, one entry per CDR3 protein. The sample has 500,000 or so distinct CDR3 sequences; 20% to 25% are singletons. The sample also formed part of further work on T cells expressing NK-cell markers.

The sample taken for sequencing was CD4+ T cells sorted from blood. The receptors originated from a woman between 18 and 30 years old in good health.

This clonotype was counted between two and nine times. The chain's CDR3 is CASSHYFSGRGDTQYF. CDR3 nucleotides: TGTGCCAGCAGCCATTACTTTAGCGGGAGGGGAGATACGCAGTATTTT. The genes are TRBV5-6 and TRBJ2-3; 11 bases match TRBD2. V gave up 4 bases and J gave up 5 bases; unmatched junction bases: 9. CDR1 and CDR2 (germline): SGHDT, YYEEEE. The CDR3 is made up of 16 amino acids.

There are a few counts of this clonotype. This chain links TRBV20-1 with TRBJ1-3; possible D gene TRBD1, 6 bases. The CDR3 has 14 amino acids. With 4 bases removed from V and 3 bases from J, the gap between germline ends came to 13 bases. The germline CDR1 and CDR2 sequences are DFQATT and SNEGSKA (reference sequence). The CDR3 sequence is CSAITGLFGNTIYF. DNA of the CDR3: TGCAGTGCTATCACAGGGCTTTTTGGAAACACCATATATTTT.

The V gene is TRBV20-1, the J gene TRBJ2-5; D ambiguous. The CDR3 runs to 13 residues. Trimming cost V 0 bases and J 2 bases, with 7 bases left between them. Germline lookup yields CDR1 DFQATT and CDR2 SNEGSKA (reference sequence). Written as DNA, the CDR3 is TGCAGTGCTAGAGATCGGAATCAAGAGACCCAGTACTTC. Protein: CSARDRNQETQYF.

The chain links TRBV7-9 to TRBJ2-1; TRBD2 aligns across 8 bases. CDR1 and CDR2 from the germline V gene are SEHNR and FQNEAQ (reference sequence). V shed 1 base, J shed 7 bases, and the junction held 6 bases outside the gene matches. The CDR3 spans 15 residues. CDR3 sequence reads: CASSLGRGVINEQFF. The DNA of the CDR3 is TGTGCCAGCAGCTTAGGGCGGGGGGTTATAAATGAGCAGTTCTTC.

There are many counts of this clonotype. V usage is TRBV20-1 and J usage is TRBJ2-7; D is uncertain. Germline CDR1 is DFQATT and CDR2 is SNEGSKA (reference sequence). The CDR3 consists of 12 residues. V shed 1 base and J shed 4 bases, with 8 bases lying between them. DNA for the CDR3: TGCAGTGCTAGAGCCTACGAGTACGAGCAGTACTTC. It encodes CSARAYEYEQYF.

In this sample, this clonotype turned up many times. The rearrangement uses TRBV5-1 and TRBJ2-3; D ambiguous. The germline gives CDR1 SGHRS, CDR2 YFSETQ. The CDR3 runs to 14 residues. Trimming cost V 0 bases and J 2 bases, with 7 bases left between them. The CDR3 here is CASSLGPNTDTQYF. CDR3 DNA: TGCGCCAGCAGCTTGGGTCCTAACACAGATACGCAGTATTTT. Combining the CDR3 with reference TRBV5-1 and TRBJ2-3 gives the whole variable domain KAGVTQTPRYLIKTRGQQVTLSCSPISGHRSVSWYQQTPGQGLQFLFEYFSETQRNKGNFPGRFSGRQFSNSRSEMNVSTLELGDSALYLCASSLGPNTDTQYFGPGTRLTVL.

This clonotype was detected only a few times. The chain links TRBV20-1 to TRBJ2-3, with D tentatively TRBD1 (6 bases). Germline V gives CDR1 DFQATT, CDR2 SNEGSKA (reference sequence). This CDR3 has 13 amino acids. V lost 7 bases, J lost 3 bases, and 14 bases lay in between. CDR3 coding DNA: TGCAGTGTAAACAGGGTGGGAACAGATACGCAGTATTTT. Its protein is CSVNRVGTDTQYF.

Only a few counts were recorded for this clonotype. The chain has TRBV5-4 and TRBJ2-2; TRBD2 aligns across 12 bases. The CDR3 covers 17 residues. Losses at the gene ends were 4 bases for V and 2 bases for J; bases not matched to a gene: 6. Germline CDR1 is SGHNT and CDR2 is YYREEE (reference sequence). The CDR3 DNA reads TGTGCCAGCAGCCGGACTAGCGGGGTGAGAAACACCGGGGAGCTGTTTTTT. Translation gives CASSRTSGVRNTGELFF. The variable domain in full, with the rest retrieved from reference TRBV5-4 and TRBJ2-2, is ETGVTQSPTHLIKTRGQQVTLRCSSQSGHNTVSWYQQALGQGPQFIFQYYREEENGRGNFPPRFSGLQFPNYSSELNVNALELDDSALYLCASSRTSGVRNTGELFFGEGSRLTVL.

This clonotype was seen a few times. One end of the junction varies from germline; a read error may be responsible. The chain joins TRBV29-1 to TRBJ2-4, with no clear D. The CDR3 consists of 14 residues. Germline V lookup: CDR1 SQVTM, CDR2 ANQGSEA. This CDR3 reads CSVEDYGGPNIQYF. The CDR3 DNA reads TGCAGCGTCGAAGATTACGGCGGACCTAACATTCAGTACTTC.

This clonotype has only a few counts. CDR3 DNA sequence: TGCGCCAGCAGCTTGGCAGGGGCCGAAGAAGCTTTCTTT. This codes for CASSLAGAEEAFF. The chain has TRBV5-1 and TRBJ1-1; D may be TRBD1 (6 bases). CDR3 size: 13 residues. Germline loops: CDR1 SGHRS, CDR2 YFSETQ. V lost 0 bases and J lost 8, with 11 bases in between. Supplemented by reference TRBV5-1 and TRBJ1-1, the full variable domain reads KAGVTQTPRYLIKTRGQQVTLSCSPISGHRSVSWYQQTPGQGLQFLFEYFSETQRNKGNFPGRFSGRQFSNSRSEMNVSTLELGDSALYLCASSLAGAEEAFFGQGTRLTVV.

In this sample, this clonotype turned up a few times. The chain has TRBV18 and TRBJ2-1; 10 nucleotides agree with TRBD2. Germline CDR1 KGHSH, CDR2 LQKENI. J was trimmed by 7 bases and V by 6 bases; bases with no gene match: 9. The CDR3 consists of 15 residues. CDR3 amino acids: CASSPLSGGVNEQFF. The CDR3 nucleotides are TGTGCCAGCTCTCCCCTCAGCGGGGGGGTTAATGAGCAGTTCTTC.

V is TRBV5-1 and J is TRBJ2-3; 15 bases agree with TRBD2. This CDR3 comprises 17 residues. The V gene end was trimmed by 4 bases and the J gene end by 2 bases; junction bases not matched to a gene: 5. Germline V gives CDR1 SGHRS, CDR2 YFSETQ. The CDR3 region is CASSRGLAGGTTDTQYF. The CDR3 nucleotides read TGCGCCAGCAGCCGGGGACTAGCGGGGGGCACCACAGATACGCAGTATTTT.

This CDR3 is CASSSLGDTQYF. The CDR3 DNA reads TGTGCCAGCAGCTCCCTGGGGGATACGCAGTATTTT. The V and J genes are TRBV7-2 and TRBJ2-3; no firm D call. The germline V and J ends were trimmed by 4 bases and 6 bases, with 8 bases remaining between them. The CDR3 has 12 amino acids. Germline V gene sequence: CDR1 SGHTA, CDR2 FQGNSA.

CDR3 residues: CASSLGSGWFNQPQHF. Here the CDR3 DNA reads TGTGCCAGCAGCTTAGGGTCAGGCTGGTTCAATCAGCCCCAGCATTTT. J is TRBJ1-5 and V is TRBV11-2; unclear D gene. The V and J ends lost 1 base and 3 bases respectively, with 13 bases between them. Germline lookup yields CDR1 SGHAT and CDR2 FQNNGV. This CDR3 has 16 amino acids.

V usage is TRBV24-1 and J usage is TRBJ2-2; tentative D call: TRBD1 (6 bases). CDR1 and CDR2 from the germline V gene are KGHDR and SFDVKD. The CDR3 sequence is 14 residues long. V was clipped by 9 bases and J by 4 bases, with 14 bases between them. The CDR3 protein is CATGETGATGELFF. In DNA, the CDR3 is TGTGCCACCGGGGAGACAGGAGCCACCGGGGAGCTGTTTTTT.

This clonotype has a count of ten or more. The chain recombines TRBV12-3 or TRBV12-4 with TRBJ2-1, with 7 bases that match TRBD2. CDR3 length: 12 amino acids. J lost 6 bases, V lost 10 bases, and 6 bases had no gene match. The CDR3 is CATPAGVNEQFF. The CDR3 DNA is TGTGCCACCCCTGCGGGAGTCAATGAGCAGTTCTTC.

The CDR3 bases are TGCAGCGTGGGACATCCCAGGTGGGAGACCCAGTACTTC. Its protein is CSVGHPRWETQYF. The chain is built from TRBV29-1 and TRBJ2-5; weak D call: TRBD1 (6 bases). The germline V gene has CDR1 SQVTM and CDR2 ANQGSEA. The CDR3 runs 13 residues. Deletions cut 6 bases from V and 5 bases from J, with 16 bases between.

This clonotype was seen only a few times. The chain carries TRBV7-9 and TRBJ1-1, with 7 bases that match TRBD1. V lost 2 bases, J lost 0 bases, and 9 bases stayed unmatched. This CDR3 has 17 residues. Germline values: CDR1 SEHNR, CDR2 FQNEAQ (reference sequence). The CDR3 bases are TGTGCCAGCAGCTTAAAAGGCGCAGGGGGATTGAACACTGAAGCTTTCTTT. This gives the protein CASSLKGAGGLNTEAFF.